This paragraph reports one TCR beta chain. In the original processing: It was from reference gene primer amplification that nucleated cell counts were estimated. Only in-frame clones appear in the TCRdb table, and some are missing; sequencing was by immunoSEQ multiplex PCR. The D gene and trimming were derived from the DNA, and the V and J assignments and clone size from that table. The table lists around 180,000 clones, 70% to 90% of them singletons. The record originates from a study of blood T cell repertoires in COVID-19. Study-wide background: Spain, Italy and the United States supplied samples that represented acute and convalescent COVID-19. Nucleic acid was either cDNA or gDNA, and it came from T cells, B-cell-depleted T cells, or PBMCs.

Enrolment of Seattle patients took place during active infection, and they were followed longitudinally. J lost 3 bases, V lost 7 bases, and 5 bases had no gene match. The germline V gene encodes CDR1 MDHEN and CDR2 SYDVKM. The CDR3 extends over 14 amino acids. The origin of this receptor is an elderly man with COVID-19, enrolled during active disease. The chain joins TRBV28 to TRBJ2-1; 8 bases are a match to TRBD2. Sequences were obtained from peripheral blood. The CDR3 nucleotides read TGTGCCAGCATTCCCAGCGGGGGCTACAATGAGCAGTTCTTC. Translation gives CASIPSGGYNEQFF.